This T cell receptor (beta chain) emerged from a study of cytomegalovirus exposure and HLA in healthy donors. On the study more broadly: In terms of ancestry, the Caucasian-associated cluster contained 81% of the 398 genotyped donors. Findings and limits, study-wide: Later analysis identified a missense DCLRE1C variant that was linked to TCR beta V- and J-gene trimming. In a later analysis, productive TCRs from donors in an Asian-associated ancestry cluster reportedly carried fewer N-insertions than the cohort mean.

Germline values: CDR1 SQVTM, CDR2 ANQGSEA. The CDR3 is 15 amino acids. 60 Vbeta and 13 Jbeta primers were used in PCR. Using immunoSEQ multiplex PCR, the repertoire was profiled, and TCRdb retains in-frame clones only, with some absent. The profile shows fewer than 200,000 clones, almost 80% of them singletons. Comments on this clone: Its antigen is not known.

Source material: PBMCs. This TCR came from a young man in good health and CMV-seronegative. The V and J genes are TRBV29-1 and TRBJ2-5, with unresolved D. The DNA end lines up better with TRBJ2-7; the J call may be wrong. CDR3 nucleotides: TGCAGCGTTGAAGTCGGGTACTCGAGCTCCTACGAGCAGTACTTC. Amino acids: CSVEVGYSSSYEQYF.